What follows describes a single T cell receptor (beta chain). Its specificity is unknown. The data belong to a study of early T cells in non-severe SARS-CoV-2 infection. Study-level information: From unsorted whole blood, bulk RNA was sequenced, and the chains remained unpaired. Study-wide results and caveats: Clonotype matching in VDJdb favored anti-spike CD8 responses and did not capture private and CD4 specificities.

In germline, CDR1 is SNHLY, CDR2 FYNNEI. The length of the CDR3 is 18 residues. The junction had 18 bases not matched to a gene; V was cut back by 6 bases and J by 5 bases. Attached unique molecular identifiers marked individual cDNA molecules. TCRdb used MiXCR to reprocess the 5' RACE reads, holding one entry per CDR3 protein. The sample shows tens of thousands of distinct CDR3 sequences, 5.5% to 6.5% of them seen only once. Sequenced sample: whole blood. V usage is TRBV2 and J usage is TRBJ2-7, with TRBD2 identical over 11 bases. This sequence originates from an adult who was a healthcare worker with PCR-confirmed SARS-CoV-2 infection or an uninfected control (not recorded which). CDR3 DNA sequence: TGTGCCAGCAGGCGGACTACCGGGACTAGCGGTTCTCCCGACGAGCAGTACTTC. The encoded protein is CASRRTTGTSGSPDEQYF.